Following are 3 T cell receptor beta chains from one sample sequenced in a study of T cell repertoires in cytomegalovirus infection. One entry per CDR3 protein, called by TCRdb with MiXCR from the reads. The sample lists 230,000 or so distinct CDR3 sequences, about a sixth seen once, with roughly 45% in the top ten. The source material was CD8+ T cells from PBMCs. The source of these receptors is a human donor in good health (CMV status not recorded). Some clones in this sample may be carry-over from other donors' samples.

The chain recombines TRBV7-9 with TRBJ2-1; 7 bases line up with TRBD2. V gave up 5 bases and J gave up 2 bases; unmatched junction bases: 12. Per germline, CDR1 SEHNR and CDR2 FQNEAQ (reference sequence). This CDR3 is 17 amino acids long. The CDR3: CASSLPRGGTPYNEQFF. The CDR3 nucleotides read TGTGCCAGCAGCCTTCCACGGGGAGGGACCCCCTACAATGAGCAGTTCTTC.

This clonotype turned up a few times. J is TRBJ2-6 and V is TRBV27; a weak D match, TRBD1 (7 bases). Trimming pared 5 bases from V and 4 bases from J, leaving 18 bases between. Per the germline V gene, CDR1 is MNHEY and CDR2 is SMNVEV (reference sequence). The length of the CDR3 is 17 residues. CDR3 loop: CASSGLGAGQGANVLTF. As DNA, the CDR3 is TGTGCCAGCAGTGGACTTGGTGCGGGACAGGGGGCCAACGTCCTGACTTTC.

This clonotype was counted at least ten times. V and J are TRBV11-2 and TRBJ2-3; 8 bases match TRBD2. Trimming took 5 bases from V and 4 from J; bases not matched to a gene: 23. The CDR3 has 20 amino acids. Germline CDR1 is SGHAT and CDR2 is FQNNGV. As DNA, the CDR3 is TGTGCCAGCAGCCCCCGTTGGGACGGGGGGGCGCGAGAGGTTCCAGATACGCAGTATTTT. It encodes CASSPRWDGGAREVPDTQYF.